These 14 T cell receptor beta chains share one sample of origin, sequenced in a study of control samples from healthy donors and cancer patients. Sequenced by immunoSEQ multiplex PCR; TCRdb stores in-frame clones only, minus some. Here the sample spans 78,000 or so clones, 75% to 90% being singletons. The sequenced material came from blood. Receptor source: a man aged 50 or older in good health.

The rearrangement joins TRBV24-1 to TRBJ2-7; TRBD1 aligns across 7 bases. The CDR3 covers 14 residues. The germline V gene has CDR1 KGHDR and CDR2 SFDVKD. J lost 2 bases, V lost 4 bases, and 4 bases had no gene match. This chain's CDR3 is CATSDSGQPYEQYF. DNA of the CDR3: TGTGCCACCAGTGACTCGGGACAGCCCTACGAGCAGTACTTC.

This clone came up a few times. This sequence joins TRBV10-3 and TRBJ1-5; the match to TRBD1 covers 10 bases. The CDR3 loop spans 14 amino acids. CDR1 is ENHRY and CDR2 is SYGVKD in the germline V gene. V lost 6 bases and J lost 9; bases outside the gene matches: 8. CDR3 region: CAISSDRGQGPQHF. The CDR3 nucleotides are TGTGCCATCAGCAGTGACAGGGGGCAGGGGCCCCAGCATTTT.

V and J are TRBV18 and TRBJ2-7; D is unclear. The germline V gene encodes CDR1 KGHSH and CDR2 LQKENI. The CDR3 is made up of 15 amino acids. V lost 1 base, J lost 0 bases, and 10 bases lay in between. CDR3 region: CASSPRGPSSYEQYF. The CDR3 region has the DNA TGTGCCAGCTCACCACGAGGACCCAGCTCCTACGAGCAGTACTTC. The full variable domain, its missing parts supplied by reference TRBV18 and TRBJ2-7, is NAGVMQNPRHLVRRRGQEARLRCSPMKGHSHVYWYRQLPEEGLKFMVYLQKENIIDESGMPKERFSAEFPKEGPSILRIQQVVRGDSAAYFCASSPRGPSSYEQYFGPGTRLTVT.

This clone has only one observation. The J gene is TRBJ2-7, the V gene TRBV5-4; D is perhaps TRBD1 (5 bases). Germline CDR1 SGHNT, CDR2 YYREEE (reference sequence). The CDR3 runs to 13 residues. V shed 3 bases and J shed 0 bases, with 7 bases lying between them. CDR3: CASSSRVSYEQYF. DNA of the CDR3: TGTGCCAGCAGCTCCAGGGTCTCCTACGAGCAGTACTTC. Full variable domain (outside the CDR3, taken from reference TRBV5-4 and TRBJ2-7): ETGVTQSPTHLIKTRGQQVTLRCSSQSGHNTVSWYQQALGQGPQFIFQYYREEENGRGNFPPRFSGLQFPNYSSELNVNALELDDSALYLCASSSRVSYEQYFGPGTRLTVT.

The CDR3 DNA reads as TGTGCCACCCTCCGGGGTAGCGTTGACACCGGGGAGCTGTTTTTT. Encoded protein: CATLRGSVDTGELFF. The V gene is TRBV15, the J gene TRBJ2-2, with a tentative D call TRBD2 (5 bases). Germline CDR1 and CDR2: LNHNV and YYDKDF (reference sequence). The CDR3 has 15 residues. V lost 8 bases, J lost 3 bases, and 16 bases lay in between.

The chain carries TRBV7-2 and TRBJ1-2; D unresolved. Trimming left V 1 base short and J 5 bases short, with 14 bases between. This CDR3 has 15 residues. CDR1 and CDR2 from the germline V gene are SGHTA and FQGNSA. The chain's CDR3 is CASSLDPVGRYGYTF. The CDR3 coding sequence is TGTGCCAGCAGCTTAGATCCAGTCGGACGGTATGGCTACACCTTC.

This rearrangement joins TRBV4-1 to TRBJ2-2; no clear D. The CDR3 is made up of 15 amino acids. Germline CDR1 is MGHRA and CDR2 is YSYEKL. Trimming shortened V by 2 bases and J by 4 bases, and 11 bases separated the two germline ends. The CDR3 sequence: CASSQYGSGTGELFF. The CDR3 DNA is TGCGCCAGCAGCCAATACGGATCGGGCACCGGGGAGCTGTTTTTT.

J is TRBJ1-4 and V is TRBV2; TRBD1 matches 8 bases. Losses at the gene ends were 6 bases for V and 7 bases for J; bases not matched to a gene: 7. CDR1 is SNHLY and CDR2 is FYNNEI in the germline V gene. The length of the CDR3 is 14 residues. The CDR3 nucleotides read TGTGCCAGCAGGCCAGGGGGCATAAGTGAAAAACTGTTTTTT. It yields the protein CASRPGGISEKLFF.

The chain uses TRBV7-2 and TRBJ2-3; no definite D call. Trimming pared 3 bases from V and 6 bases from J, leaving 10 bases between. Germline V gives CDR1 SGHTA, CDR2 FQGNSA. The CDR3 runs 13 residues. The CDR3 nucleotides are TGTGCCAGCAGCTTCCGTGGCTCCGATACGCAGTATTTT. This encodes CASSFRGSDTQYF.

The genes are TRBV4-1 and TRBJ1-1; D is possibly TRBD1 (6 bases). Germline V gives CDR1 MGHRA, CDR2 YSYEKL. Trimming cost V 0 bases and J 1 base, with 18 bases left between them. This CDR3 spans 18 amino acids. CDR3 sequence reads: CASSQDSGGTSWNTEAFF. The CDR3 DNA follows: TGCGCCAGCAGCCAAGACAGCGGAGGGACATCTTGGAACACTGAAGCTTTCTTT.

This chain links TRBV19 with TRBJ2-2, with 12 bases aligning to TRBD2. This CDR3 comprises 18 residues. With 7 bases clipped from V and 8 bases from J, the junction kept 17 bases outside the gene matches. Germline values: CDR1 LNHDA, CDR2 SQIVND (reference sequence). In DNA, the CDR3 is TGTGCCAGTACCCTCAGTACACGTAGACTAGCGGGAGTGGGGGAGCTGTTTTTT. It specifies CASTLSTRRLAGVGELFF.

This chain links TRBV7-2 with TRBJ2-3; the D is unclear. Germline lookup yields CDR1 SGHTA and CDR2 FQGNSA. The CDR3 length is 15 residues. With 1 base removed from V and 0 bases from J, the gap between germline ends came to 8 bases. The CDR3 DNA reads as TGTGCCAGCAGCTTAGTACGCGGTAGCACAGATACGCAGTATTTT. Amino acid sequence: CASSLVRGSTDTQYF.

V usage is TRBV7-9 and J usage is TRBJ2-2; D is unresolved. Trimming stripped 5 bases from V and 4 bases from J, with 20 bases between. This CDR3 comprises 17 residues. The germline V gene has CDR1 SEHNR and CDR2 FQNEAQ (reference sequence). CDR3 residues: CASSALGTPSGTGELFF. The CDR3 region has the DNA TGTGCCAGCAGCGCCCTCGGCACACCTTCGGGCACCGGGGAGCTGTTTTTT.

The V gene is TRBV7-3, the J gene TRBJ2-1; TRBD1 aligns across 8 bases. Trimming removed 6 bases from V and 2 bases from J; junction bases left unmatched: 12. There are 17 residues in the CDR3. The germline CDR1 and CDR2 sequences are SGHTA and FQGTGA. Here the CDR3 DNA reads TGTGCCAGCAGTTCAGTTACAGGGGGACAGACCTACAATGAGCAGTTCTTC. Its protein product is CASSSVTGGQTYNEQFF.